This entry lists 3 T cell receptor beta chains sequenced from one sample in a study of blood T cell repertoires in COVID-19. Generated by immunoSEQ multiplex PCR, the TCRdb table keeps only in-frame clones and is missing some. The sample has 180,000 or so clones, more than 70% seen once; the top ten hold nearly 2.5%. The sequenced material came from peripheral blood. The source of these receptors is a man in his forties with active or convalescent COVID-19.

The V gene is TRBV28, the J gene TRBJ2-1, with 14 bases fitting TRBD2. This CDR3 spans 18 amino acids. V shed 5 bases and J 4 bases; nucleotides not matched to a gene: 10. Germline V CDR1 and CDR2: MDHEN, SYDVKM. DNA of the CDR3: TGTGCCAGCAGTCCCGATGGACTAGCGGGGGGTCAATACAATGAGCAGTTCTTC. Amino acid sequence: CASSPDGLAGGQYNEQFF. Based on the CDR3 plus reference TRBV28 and TRBJ2-1, the full variable domain is DVKVTQSSRYLVKRTGEKVFLECVQDMDHENMFWYRQDPGLGLRLIYFSYDVKMKEKGDIPEGYSVSREKKERFSLILESASTNQTSMYLCASSPDGLAGGQYNEQFFGPGTRLTVL.

This rearrangement joins TRBV7-2 to TRBJ1-2; D is ambiguous. V lost 2 bases to trimming and J lost 2 bases, with 6 bases between them. This CDR3 spans 13 amino acids. Per the germline V gene, CDR1 is SGHTA and CDR2 is FQGNSA. In DNA, the CDR3 is TGTGCCAGCAGCTTAAACAGCAACTATGGCTACACCTTC. The encoded protein is CASSLNSNYGYTF.

The V and J genes are TRBV5-5 and TRBJ1-5; a weak D match, TRBD1 (6 bases). This CDR3 contains 14 residues. Germline V CDR1 and CDR2: SGHKS, YYEKEE (reference sequence). Trimming cost V 4 bases and J 10 bases, with 18 bases left between them. This CDR3 is CASSRGDTRSPQHF. CDR3 nucleotide sequence: TGTGCCAGCAGCCGAGGGGACACCCGGTCACCCCAGCATTTT.